The clone carrying this T cell receptor beta chain was seen at least ten times. The data derive from a study of control samples from healthy donors and cancer patients. Measured with immunoSEQ multiplex PCR; TCRdb has only the in-frame clones, and not every one. The repertoire includes about 180,000 clones, around 90% of them detected once, and about 1.4% sits in the top ten. Sequencing input: blood. The receptor comes from a woman between 50 and 59 years old in good health.

CDR3 residues: CASSPKTGVRGYTF. In DNA, the CDR3 is TGTGCCAGCAGCCCTAAGACAGGGGTACGGGGCTACACCTTC. V gene TRBV3-1 (or the pseudogene TRBV3-2) combines with J gene TRBJ1-2, with 8 nucleotides matching TRBD1. After removal of 4 bases from V and 8 bases from J, the junction contained 9 bases not matched to a gene. The CDR3 totals 14 residues. CDR1 is LGHDT, CDR2 YNNKEL, per germline (reference sequence).